This T cell receptor (beta chain) was identified in a study of neoadjuvant anti-PD-1 for oral cavity cancer. J was trimmed by 8 bases and V by 4 bases; bases with no gene match: 9. CDR3 size: 14 residues. CDR1 and CDR2 (germline): SGHKS, YYEKEE (reference sequence). Described time point: after neoadjuvant nivolumab, at surgical resection. Here immunoSEQ multiplex PCR was the method, and the copy in TCRdb shows in-frame clones only, minus some. The table lists about 37,000 clones, roughly 35% of them singletons. The clonotype originates from a person between 40 and 80 years old with oral cavity squamous cell carcinoma. Specimen: tumor tissue, collected after nivolumab (anti-PD-1) treatment. This chain joins TRBV5-5 and TRBJ1-5; 7 bases are a match to TRBD1. CDR3 loop: CASSPRQGVEPQHF. The CDR3 coding sequence is TGTGCCAGCAGCCCTCGACAGGGTGTAGAGCCCCAGCATTTT.